This entry concerns a single T cell receptor (beta chain). Its antigen is still unknown. This sample is drawn from a study of cytomegalovirus exposure and HLA in healthy donors. Study-level findings and limits: Later analysis revealed greater clonal expansion in HLA-associated TCR beta chains than in equally common others. Earlier analysis looked at TCR beta V segments, and most were productive about 87% or about 30% of the time.

Use of 60 Vbeta and 13 Jbeta primers characterized the PCR. Profiled with immunoSEQ multiplex PCR; TCRdb holds only in-frame clones, not every one. The sample lists 150,000 to 180,000 clones, 80% occurring once. The CDR3 runs 14 residues. The junction had 6 bases not matched to a gene; V was cut back by 6 bases and J by 5 bases. Germline V gene lookup returns CDR1 MNHEY and CDR2 SMNVEV (reference sequence). The chain recombines TRBV27 with TRBJ2-7; TRBD2 matches 11 bases. Sequenced input: PBMCs. This receptor was obtained from a man aged 25 to 40 in good health and CMV-seropositive. CDR3 loop: CASRLTSGSNEQYF. CDR3 DNA: TGTGCCAGCAGACTAACTAGCGGGAGCAACGAGCAGTACTTC.